Shown below are 20 T cell receptor beta chains from a single sample sequenced in a study of regulatory T cells in long-lasting Graves disease (dated by TCRdb to about 2021). Sample time point, as interpreted from the label and publication: newly diagnosed GD, antithyroid drugs for less than 3 months. RNA was extracted from PBMCs in TRIzol for both TCR sequencing and RNA sequencing. The library relied on multiplex PCR. The run used an Illumina HiSeq 4000. To build TCR beta libraries, CDR3 regions were amplified by Arm-PCR using iRepertoire HTBI primers. Clones were called with MiXCR by TCRdb after fastp trimmed the public reads at Q25, and only in-frame beta chains were retained. Each entry is one CDR3 protein sequence, shown with its most common DNA and genes. The table for this sample lists fewer than 650,000 distinct CDR3 sequences; 15% to 20% of them were counted only once. Approximately 12% of the sample rests with the top ten.

The sample also formed part of further work on T cells in Graves' hyperthyroidism and ophthalmopathy.

The sequenced sample was peripheral blood mononuclear cells (PBMCs), obtained at new diagnosis, from a patient treated with antithyroid drugs. The receptors originated from a young man with Graves disease. Donor details come from another sample of the same person, matched by shared clones.

This clonotype has at least ten counts. The chain carries TRBV7-3 and TRBJ2-7; TRBD2 matches 9 bases. Per the germline V gene, CDR1 is SGHTA and CDR2 is FQGTGA. J gave up 0 bases and V 5 bases, and 5 bases lay outside the gene matches. CDR3 size: 15 residues. The CDR3 sequence: CASSQLAGTSYEQYF. CDR3 in DNA: TGTGCCAGCAGCCAACTAGCGGGCACCTCCTACGAGCAGTACTTC.

The genes are TRBV11-1 and TRBJ2-7; 7 bases are shared with TRBD1. The V gene end was trimmed by 6 bases and the J gene end by 1 base; junction bases not matched to a gene: 9. Germline lookup yields CDR1 SGHAT and CDR2 FQDESV (reference sequence). The CDR3 is made up of 15 amino acids. In nucleotides, the CDR3 is TGTGCCAGCAGTCGGATGACAGGGTCGTCCTACGAGCAGTACTTC. It translates to CASSRMTGSSYEQYF.

The CDR3 nucleotides are TGCAGCGGGAGGGGTGGCGGGAGGCTCTCGCCGGGAGAGCAGTTCTTC. Its protein product is CSGRGGGRLSPGEQFF. This chain links TRBV20-1 with TRBJ2-1; 8 bases map to TRBD2. The CDR3 has 16 amino acids. Germline loops: CDR1 DFQATT, CDR2 SNEGSKA (reference sequence).

This clonotype was counted between two and nine times. The chain employs TRBV6-1 and TRBJ2-6; D is perhaps TRBD2 (6 bases). V was cut by 0 bases and J by 2 bases, with 11 bases left in between. This CDR3 is 17 amino acids long. In germline, CDR1 is MNHNS, CDR2 SASEGT. The CDR3 DNA follows: TGTGCCAGCAGTGAAGCGCTCACGGGAGCTGGGGCCAACGTCCTGACTTTC. Translated, it gives CASSEALTGAGANVLTF.

The genes are TRBV5-4 and TRBJ1-1, with D possibly matching TRBD1 (5 bases). V gave up 4 bases and J gave up 1 base, with 14 bases separating them. Germline CDR1 SGHNT, CDR2 YYREEE (reference sequence). CDR3 length: 15 residues. CDR3 residues: CASSPQLGGNTEAFF. The CDR3 DNA reads as TGTGCCAGCAGCCCCCAGCTGGGGGGGAACACTGAAGCTTTCTTT.

This clonotype was counted many times. V gene TRBV20-1 combines with J gene TRBJ2-1; the match to TRBD2 covers 9 bases. Looked up from germline, CDR1 is DFQATT and CDR2 is SNEGSKA (reference sequence). The trim removed 5 bases at V and 8 bases at J, leaving 4 bases unmatched. The CDR3 totals 12 residues. The CDR3 DNA reads as TGCAGTGCTTTAGCGGGGGTGCATGAGCAGTTCTTC. It codes for CSALAGVHEQFF.

At least ten counts were recorded for this clonotype. The chain recombines TRBV28 with TRBJ2-5; D may be TRBD1 or TRBD2 (6 bases each). CDR1 and CDR2 from the germline V gene are MDHEN and SYDVKM. The length of the CDR3 is 17 residues. V gave up 3 bases and J gave up 4 bases, with 21 bases separating them. DNA for the CDR3: TGTGCCAGCAGTTTGGGTGCCGTAGGGGAGGACAGAGAGACCCAGTACTTC. It yields the protein CASSLGAVGEDRETQYF.

This clonotype was observed many times. The chain couples TRBV2 to TRBJ2-2; no clear D gene. Germline V gene data show CDR1 as SNHLY and CDR2 as FYNNEI. The CDR3 has 13 amino acids. V lost 7 bases, J lost 4 bases, and 10 bases lay in between. CDR3 loop: CASTEIGTGELFF. The CDR3 nucleotides are TGTGCCAGCACCGAGATTGGCACCGGGGAGCTGTTTTTT.

This clonotype was found a few times. The chain is built from TRBV7-9 and TRBJ2-1; 14 nucleotides align to TRBD2. V lost 5 bases, J lost 9 bases, and 3 bases stayed unmatched. The CDR3 is 14 amino acids. Germline assignment: CDR1 SEHNR and CDR2 FQNEAQ (reference sequence). The CDR3 loop reads CASSQGLAGVEQFF. The CDR3 DNA sequence: TGTGCCAGCAGCCAGGGACTAGCGGGAGTTGAGCAGTTCTTC.

This clonotype was counted many times. The rearrangement links TRBV2 to TRBJ2-7; D is unresolved. V lost 6 bases and J lost 5, with 11 bases in between. Germline V gene sequence: CDR1 SNHLY, CDR2 FYNNEI. The CDR3 runs to 12 residues. The CDR3, as DNA: TGTGCCAGCAGGGTGACGTCGAACGAGCAGTACTTC. Amino acid sequence: CASRVTSNEQYF.

This clonotype has only a few counts. The chain joins TRBV5-1 to TRBJ2-1, with D perhaps TRBD2 (5 bases). CDR3 length: 15 residues. Germline CDR1 is SGHRS and CDR2 is YFSETQ. V was clipped by 2 bases and J by 0 bases, with 9 bases between them. CDR3 DNA sequence: TGCGCCAGCAGCTTAAAGCGGAGCTCCTACAATGAGCAGTTCTTC. Its protein is CASSLKRSSYNEQFF.

This clonotype has more than one count but fewer than ten. A much larger clone is a single base away; this may be a read error. The gene calls are TRBV30 and TRBJ2-5; TRBD2 matches at 8 bases. The CDR3 runs to 15 residues. CDR1 is GTSNPN and CDR2 is SVGIG in the germline V gene (reference sequence). V trimming: 0 bases; J trimming: 0 bases; junction bases outside the gene matches: 3. CDR3 in amino acids: CAWSVSSGNQETQYF. For the CDR3, the DNA is TGTGCCTGGAGTGTAAGTAGCGGGAACCAAGAGACCCAGTACTTC.

This clonotype occurred many times. The chain recombines TRBV5-1 with TRBJ2-1; TRBD2 aligns across 13 bases. Germline CDR1 is SGHRS and CDR2 is YFSETQ. Germline trimming cut 3 bases from V and 0 bases from J; bases unmatched to any gene: 9. This CDR3 has 19 amino acids. The CDR3 loop is CASSSVGLAGTYSYNEQFF. The CDR3 DNA sequence: TGCGCCAGCAGCTCGGTGGGACTAGCGGGGACTTACTCCTACAATGAGCAGTTCTTC.

In the case of this clonotype: Since no conserved phenylalanine or tryptophan closes the CDR3, a read error is the likely cause. This chain links TRBV20-1 with TRBJ2-7; 11 bases line up with TRBD2. J lost 4 bases, V lost 5 bases, and 7 bases had no gene match. The V gene's germline CDR1 is DFQATT and CDR2 SNEGSKA (reference sequence). The CDR3 totals 14 residues. CDR3 in DNA: TGCAGTGCTCATGGACTAGCGGGCAAATACGAGCAGTACTCC. Its protein product is CSAHGLAGKYEQYS.

Ten or more counts support this clonotype. The chain employs TRBV15 and TRBJ2-7, with D maybe TRBD1 (6 bases). This CDR3 is 16 amino acids long. V was pared by 3 bases and J by 1 base, with 16 bases between. Germline-derived CDR1 and CDR2 are LNHNV and YYDKDF (reference sequence). The CDR3 loop reads CATSSFGQGKSYEQYF. The CDR3 nucleotides are TGTGCCACCAGCAGCTTCGGTCAGGGGAAATCCTACGAGCAGTACTTC.

This clonotype has a count of ten or more. V gene TRBV15 combines with J gene TRBJ1-2; D might be TRBD1 (6 bases). Germline assignment: CDR1 LNHNV and CDR2 YYDKDF (reference sequence). V lost 3 bases and J lost 7, with 12 bases in between. This CDR3 has 13 amino acids. This CDR3 reads CATSSEGGRGYTF. The CDR3 DNA is TGTGCCACCAGCAGTGAGGGGGGCCGTGGCTACACCTTC.

This clonotype was seen repeatedly, ten times or more. V and J are TRBV28 and TRBJ2-7; 9 nucleotides match TRBD1. With 6 bases clipped from V and 0 bases from J, the junction kept 6 bases outside the gene matches. Germline V CDR1 and CDR2: MDHEN, SYDVKM. The CDR3 extends over 15 amino acids. CDR3 sequence (DNA): TGTGCCAGCAGGGGACAGGGAAGGCCCTCCTACGAGCAGTACTTC. Protein sequence: CASRGQGRPSYEQYF.

This clonotype has more than one count but fewer than ten. The V call is TRBV19, the J call TRBJ2-5, with 10 bases matching TRBD1. V was clipped by 2 bases and J by 4 bases; unmatched bases: 7. Germline-derived CDR1 and CDR2 are LNHDA and SQIVND (reference sequence). This CDR3 has 16 residues. CDR3 nucleotide sequence: TGTGCCAGTAGTATATCGGGACAGGGGTTGCGAGAGACCCAGTACTTC. Translated: CASSISGQGLRETQYF.

This clonotype has just a few counts. At one end, the junction sequence differs from germline, possibly due to a read error. This chain connects TRBV24-1 to TRBJ2-1, with 7 positions matching TRBD1. CDR1 is KGHDR and CDR2 is SFDVKD in the germline V gene. This CDR3 has 17 residues. The CDR3 bases are TGTGCCACCCGTGATACGGCAGGGGGAAGGAAACACAATGAGCAGTTCTTC. Residues: CATRDTAGGRKHNEQFF.

The V gene is TRBV5-4, the J gene TRBJ2-2; 11 positions agree with TRBD2. This CDR3 is built from 17 residues. Trimming took 4 bases from V and 5 from J; bases not matched to a gene: 10. Germline values: CDR1 SGHNT, CDR2 YYREEE (reference sequence). This CDR3 reads CASSKGLLAGGTGELFF. As DNA, the CDR3 is TGTGCCAGCAGCAAAGGACTCCTAGCGGGAGGAACCGGGGAGCTGTTTTTT.